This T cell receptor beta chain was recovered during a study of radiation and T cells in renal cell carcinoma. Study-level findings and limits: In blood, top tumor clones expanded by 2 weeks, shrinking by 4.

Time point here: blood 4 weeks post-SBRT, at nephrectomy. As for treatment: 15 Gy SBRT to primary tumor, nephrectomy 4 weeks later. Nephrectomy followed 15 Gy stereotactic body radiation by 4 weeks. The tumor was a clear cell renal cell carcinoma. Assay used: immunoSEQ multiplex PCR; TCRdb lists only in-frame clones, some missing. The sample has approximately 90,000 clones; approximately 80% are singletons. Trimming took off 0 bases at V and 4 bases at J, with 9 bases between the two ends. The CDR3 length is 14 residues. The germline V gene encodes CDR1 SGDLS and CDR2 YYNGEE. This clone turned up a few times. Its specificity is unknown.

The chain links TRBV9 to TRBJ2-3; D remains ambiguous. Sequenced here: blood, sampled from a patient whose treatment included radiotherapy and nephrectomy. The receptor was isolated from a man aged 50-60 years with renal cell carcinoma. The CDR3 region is CASSVERLSDTQYF. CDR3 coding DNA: TGTGCCAGCAGCGTAGAAAGGTTATCAGATACGCAGTATTTT.